This record covers a single T cell receptor beta chain. Antigen unknown. A multiplex PCR was run with 60 Vbeta primers and 13 Jbeta primers. TCRdb's copy holds only in-frame clones and misses some; the assay was immunoSEQ multiplex PCR. The table has under 200,000 clones, more than 70% seen once. Trimming shortened V by 7 bases and J by 0 bases, and 12 bases separated the two germline ends. CDR3 length: 13 amino acids. Germline V gene sequence: CDR1 SQVTM, CDR2 ANQGSEA. The data were obtained in a study of cytomegalovirus exposure and HLA in healthy donors. Study-wide points: In a later analysis, productive TCRs from donors in an Asian-associated ancestry cluster reportedly carried fewer N-insertions than the cohort mean. Owing to their indistinguishability, certain V segments, notably TRBV6-2 and TRBV6-3, were excluded. High specificity and sensitivity for cytomegalovirus status were reported for the classifier. An analysis done earlier found most TCR beta V segments productive about 90% or about 30% of the time.

The source material was PBMCs. The receptor comes from a boy aged 2 to 10 in good health and CMV-seronegative. This chain links TRBV29-1 with TRBJ1-1; tentatively, D is TRBD1 (6 bases). The CDR3 reads CSAARTVNTEAFF. In DNA form, the CDR3 reads TGCAGCGCCGCCCGGACAGTGAACACTGAAGCTTTCTTT.